The present T cell receptor beta chain was sequenced within a study of neurological immune-mediated disorders. TCRdb reprocessed the 5' RACE reads with MiXCR, giving one entry per CDR3 protein. The repertoire holds tens of thousands of distinct CDR3 sequences, with 2% to 2.5% as singletons. This clonotype has more than one count but fewer than ten. Germline V gene lookup returns CDR1 LGHNA and CDR2 YSLEER. The trim removed 3 bases at V and 6 bases at J, leaving 6 bases unmatched. This CDR3 contains 16 residues. The source of this sequence is a middle-aged man with multiple sclerosis. The rearrangement links TRBV4-3 to TRBJ1-6; 9 nucleotides agree with TRBD1. The source material was PBMCs. CDR3 sequence: CASSQGRTGVNSPLHF. CDR3 bases: TGCGCCAGCAGCCAGGGGAGGACAGGGGTTAATTCACCCCTCCACTTT.